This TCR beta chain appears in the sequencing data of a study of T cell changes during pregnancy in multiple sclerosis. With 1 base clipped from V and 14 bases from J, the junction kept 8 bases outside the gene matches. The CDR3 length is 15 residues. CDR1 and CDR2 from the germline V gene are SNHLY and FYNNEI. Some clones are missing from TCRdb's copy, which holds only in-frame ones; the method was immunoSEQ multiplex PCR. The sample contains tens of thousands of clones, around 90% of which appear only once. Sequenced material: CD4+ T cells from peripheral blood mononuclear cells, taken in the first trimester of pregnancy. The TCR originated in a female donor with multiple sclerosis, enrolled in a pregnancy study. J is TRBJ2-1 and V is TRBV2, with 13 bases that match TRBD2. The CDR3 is CASSEVGTSGTEEFF. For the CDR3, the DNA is TGTGCCAGCAGTGAAGTTGGGACTAGCGGGACGGAGGAGTTCTTC.